This T cell receptor (beta chain) stems from a study of graft-versus-host responses after intestinal transplantation. Study details: Isolated intestinal, liver-intestinal, or multivisceral transplants were what recipients had. All recipients got anti-thymocyte globulin induction, then tacrolimus and steroids for approximately 3 years. Study-level findings and limits: Detected in recipient marrow were GvH clones, some of which were first observed in ileum or blood. Early post-transplant HvG declines tracked with peak circulating GvH clone levels.

The CDR3 is 14 residues long. The V and J ends lost 3 bases and 1 base respectively, with 9 bases between them. The V gene's germline CDR1 is LNHDA and CDR2 SQIVND (reference sequence). The repertoire was sequenced with immunoSEQ multiplex PCR; TCRdb's copy has only in-frame clones and lacks some. There are 40,000 to 45,000 clones in the sample; 91% occur only once, and over 2% lies in the top ten. In regard to this clone: Its antigen is not known.

The specimen comprised PBMCs, sampled approximately 320 days after intestinal transplant. This receptor was obtained from a human patient who received an intestinal transplant, so some T cells may come from the graft donor. The gene calls are TRBV19 and TRBJ1-1, with D tentatively TRBD1 (5 bases). CDR3: CASSISQGNTEAFF. CDR3 nucleotide sequence: TGTGCCAGTAGTATCAGCCAGGGGAACACTGAAGCTTTCTTT.